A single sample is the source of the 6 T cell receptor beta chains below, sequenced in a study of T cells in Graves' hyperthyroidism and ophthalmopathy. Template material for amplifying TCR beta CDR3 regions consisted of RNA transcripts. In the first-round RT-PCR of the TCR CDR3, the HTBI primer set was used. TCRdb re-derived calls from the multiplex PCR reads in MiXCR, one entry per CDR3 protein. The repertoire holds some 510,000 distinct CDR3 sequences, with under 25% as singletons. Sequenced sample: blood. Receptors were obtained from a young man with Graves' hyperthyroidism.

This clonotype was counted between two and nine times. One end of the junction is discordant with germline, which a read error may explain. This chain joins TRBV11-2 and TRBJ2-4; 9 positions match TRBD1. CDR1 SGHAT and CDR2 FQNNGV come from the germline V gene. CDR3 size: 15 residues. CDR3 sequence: CASSLEPGTGNIQYF. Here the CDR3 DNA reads TGTGCCAGCAGTTTAGAGCCTGGGACAGGGAACATTCAGTACTTC. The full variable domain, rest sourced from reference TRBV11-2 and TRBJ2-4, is EAGVAQSPRYKIIEKRQSVAFWCNPISGHATLYWYQQILGQGPKLLIQFQNNGVVDDSQLPKDRFSAERLKGVDSTLKIQPAKLEDSAVYLCASSLEPGTGNIQYFGAGTRLSVL.

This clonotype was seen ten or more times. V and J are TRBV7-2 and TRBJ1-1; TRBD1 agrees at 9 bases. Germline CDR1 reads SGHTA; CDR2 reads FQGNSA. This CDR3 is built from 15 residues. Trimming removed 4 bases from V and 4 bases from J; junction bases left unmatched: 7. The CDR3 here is CASSYKGQGLTEAFF. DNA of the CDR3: TGTGCCAGCAGCTATAAAGGACAGGGGCTCACTGAAGCTTTCTTT.

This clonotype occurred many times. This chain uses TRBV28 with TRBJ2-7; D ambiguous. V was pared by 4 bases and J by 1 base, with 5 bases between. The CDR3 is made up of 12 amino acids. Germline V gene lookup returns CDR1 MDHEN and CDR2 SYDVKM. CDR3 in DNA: TGTGCCAGCAGTTGGAAATCCTACGAGCAGTACTTC. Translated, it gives CASSWKSYEQYF. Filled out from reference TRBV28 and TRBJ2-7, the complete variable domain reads DVKVTQSSRYLVKRTGEKVFLECVQDMDHENMFWYRQDPGLGLRLIYFSYDVKMKEKGDIPEGYSVSREKKERFSLILESASTNQTSMYLCASSWKSYEQYFGPGTRLTVT.

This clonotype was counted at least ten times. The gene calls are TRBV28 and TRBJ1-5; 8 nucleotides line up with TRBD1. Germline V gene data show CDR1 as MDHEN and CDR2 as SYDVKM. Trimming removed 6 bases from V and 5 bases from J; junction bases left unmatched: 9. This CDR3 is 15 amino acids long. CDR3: CASSTLDRVHQPQHF. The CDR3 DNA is TGTGCCAGCAGCACCCTGGACAGGGTCCATCAGCCCCAGCATTTT. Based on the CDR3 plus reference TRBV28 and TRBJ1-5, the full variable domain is DVKVTQSSRYLVKRTGEKVFLECVQDMDHENMFWYRQDPGLGLRLIYFSYDVKMKEKGDIPEGYSVSREKKERFSLILESASTNQTSMYLCASSTLDRVHQPQHFGDGTRLSIL.

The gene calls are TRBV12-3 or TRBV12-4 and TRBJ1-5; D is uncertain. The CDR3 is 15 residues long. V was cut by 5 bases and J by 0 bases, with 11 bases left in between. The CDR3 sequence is CASSTDGLSNQPQHF. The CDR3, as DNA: TGTGCCAGCAGTACTGACGGGCTTAGCAATCAGCCCCAGCATTTT.

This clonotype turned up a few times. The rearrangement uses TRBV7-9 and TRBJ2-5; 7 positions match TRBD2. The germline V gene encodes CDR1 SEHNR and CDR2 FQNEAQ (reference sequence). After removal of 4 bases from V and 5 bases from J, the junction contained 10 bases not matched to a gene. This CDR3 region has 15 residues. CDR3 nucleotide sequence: TGTGCCAGCAGCTCCGGGAGGACCGCGGGGGAGACCCAGTACTTC. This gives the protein CASSSGRTAGETQYF.